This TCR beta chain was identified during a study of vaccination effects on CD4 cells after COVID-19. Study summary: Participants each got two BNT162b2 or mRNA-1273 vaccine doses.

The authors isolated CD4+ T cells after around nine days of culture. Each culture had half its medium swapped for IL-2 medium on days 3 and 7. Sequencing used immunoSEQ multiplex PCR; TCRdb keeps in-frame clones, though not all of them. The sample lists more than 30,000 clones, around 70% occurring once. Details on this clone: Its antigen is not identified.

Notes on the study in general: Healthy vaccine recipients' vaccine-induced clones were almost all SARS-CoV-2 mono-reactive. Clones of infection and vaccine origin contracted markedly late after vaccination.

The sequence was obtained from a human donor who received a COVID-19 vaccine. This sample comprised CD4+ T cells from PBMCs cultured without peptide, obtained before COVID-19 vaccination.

The CDR3: CASSSNNEQFF. The DNA for the CDR3 is TGTGCCAGCAGTAGTAATAATGAGCAGTTCTTC. V and J are TRBV6-6 and TRBJ2-1; the D is unclear. The CDR3 covers 11 residues. V lost 5 bases and J 7 bases, leaving 6 bases between the germline ends. CDR1 is MNHNY and CDR2 is SVGAGI in the germline V gene (reference sequence).